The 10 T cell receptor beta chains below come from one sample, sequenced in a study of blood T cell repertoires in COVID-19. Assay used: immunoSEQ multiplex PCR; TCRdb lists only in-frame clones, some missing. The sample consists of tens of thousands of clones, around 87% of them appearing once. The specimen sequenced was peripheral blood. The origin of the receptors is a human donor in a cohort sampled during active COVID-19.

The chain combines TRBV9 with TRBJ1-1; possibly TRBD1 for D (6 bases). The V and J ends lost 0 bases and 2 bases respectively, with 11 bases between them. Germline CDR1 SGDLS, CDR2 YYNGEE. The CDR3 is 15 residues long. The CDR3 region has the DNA TGTGCCAGCAGCGTAGAGGGGGTGGGTAACACTGAAGCTTTCTTT. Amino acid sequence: CASSVEGVGNTEAFF.

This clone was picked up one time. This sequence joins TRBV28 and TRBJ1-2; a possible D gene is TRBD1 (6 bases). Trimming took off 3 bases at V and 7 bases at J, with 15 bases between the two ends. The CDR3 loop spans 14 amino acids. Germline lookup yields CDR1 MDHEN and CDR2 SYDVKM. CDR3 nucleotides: TGTGCCAGCAGTTTGGTAATTCCGACAGGTGGCTACACCTTC. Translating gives CASSLVIPTGGYTF.

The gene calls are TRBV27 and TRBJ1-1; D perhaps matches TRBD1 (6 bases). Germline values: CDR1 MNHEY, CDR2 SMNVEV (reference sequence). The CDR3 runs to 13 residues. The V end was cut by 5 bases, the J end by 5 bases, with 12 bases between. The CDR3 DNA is TGTGCCAGCAGTCCCCTTGACAGGACTGAAGCTTTCTTT. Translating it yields CASSPLDRTEAFF.

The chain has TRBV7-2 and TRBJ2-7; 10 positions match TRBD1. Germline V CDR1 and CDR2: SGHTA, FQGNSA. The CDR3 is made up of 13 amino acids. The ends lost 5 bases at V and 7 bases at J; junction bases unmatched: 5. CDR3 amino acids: CASSPGQGMEQYF. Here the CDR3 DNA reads TGTGCCAGCAGCCCGGGACAGGGGATGGAGCAGTACTTC.

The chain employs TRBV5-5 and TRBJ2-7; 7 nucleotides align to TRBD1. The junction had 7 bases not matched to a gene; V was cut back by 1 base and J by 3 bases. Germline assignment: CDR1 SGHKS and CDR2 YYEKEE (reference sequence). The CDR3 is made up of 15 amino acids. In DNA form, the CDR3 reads TGTGCCAGCAGCTTGTCTACAGGGGCTTACTACGAGCAGTACTTC. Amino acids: CASSLSTGAYYEQYF.

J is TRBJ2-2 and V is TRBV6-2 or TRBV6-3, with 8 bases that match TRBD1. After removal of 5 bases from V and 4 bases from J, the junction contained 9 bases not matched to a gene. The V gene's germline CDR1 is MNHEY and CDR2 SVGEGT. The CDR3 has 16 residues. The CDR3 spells CASSEHITGGTGELFF. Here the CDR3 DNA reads TGTGCCAGCAGTGAGCATATTACAGGGGGCACCGGGGAGCTGTTTTTT.

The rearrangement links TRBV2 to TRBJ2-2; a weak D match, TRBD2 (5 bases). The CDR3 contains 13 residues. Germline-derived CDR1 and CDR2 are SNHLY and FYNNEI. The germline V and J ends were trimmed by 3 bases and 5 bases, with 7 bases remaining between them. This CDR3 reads CASSEGRTGELFF. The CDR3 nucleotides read TGTGCCAGCAGTGAGGGGAGAACCGGGGAGCTGTTTTTT.

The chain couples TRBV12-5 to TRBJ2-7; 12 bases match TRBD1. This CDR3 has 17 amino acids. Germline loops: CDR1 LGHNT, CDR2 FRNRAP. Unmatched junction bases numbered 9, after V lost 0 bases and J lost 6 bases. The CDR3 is CASGLVKGQGASIEQYF. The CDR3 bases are TGTGCTAGTGGTTTGGTGAAGGGACAGGGGGCAAGTATCGAGCAGTACTTC. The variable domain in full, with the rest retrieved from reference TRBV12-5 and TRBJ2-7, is DARVTQTPRHKVTEMGQEVTMRCQPILGHNTVFWYRQTMMQGLELLAYFRNRAPLDDSGMPKDRFSAEMPDATLATLKIQPSEPRDSAVYFCASGLVKGQGASIEQYFGPGTRLTVT.

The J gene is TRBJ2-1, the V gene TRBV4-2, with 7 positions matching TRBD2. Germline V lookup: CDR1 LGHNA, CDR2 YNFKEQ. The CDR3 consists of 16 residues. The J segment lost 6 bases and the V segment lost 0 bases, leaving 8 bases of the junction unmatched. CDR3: CASSQERRPGGNEQFF. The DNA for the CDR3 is TGTGCCAGCAGCCAAGAACGCAGGCCGGGAGGCAATGAGCAGTTCTTC.

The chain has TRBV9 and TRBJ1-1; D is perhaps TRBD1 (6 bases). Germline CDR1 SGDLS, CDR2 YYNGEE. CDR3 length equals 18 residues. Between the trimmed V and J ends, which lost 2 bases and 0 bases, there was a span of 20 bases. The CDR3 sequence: CASSVGAGRKILNTEAFF. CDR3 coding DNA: TGTGCCAGCAGCGTGGGGGCAGGGCGCAAAATTTTGAACACTGAAGCTTTCTTT.